This TCR beta chain was identified during a study of spatial heterogeneity in lung cancer. Overall study context: For the average unique TCR and UMI combination, more than 8.5 occurrences appeared in raw reads. Overall study findings and caveats: The appearance of ubiquitous expanded tumor TCRs in blood was greater at resection than follow-up.

This clonotype was detected only a few times. Antigen specificity is unknown. Germline CDR1 and CDR2: DFQATT and SNEGSKA (reference sequence). The CDR3 length is 14 residues. The trim removed 6 bases at V and 6 bases at J, leaving 11 bases unmatched. Time point here: sample taken at primary tumor resection. Each TCR cDNA molecule bore a unique molecular identifier. Each CDR3 protein gets one entry after TCRdb re-called the 5' RACE reads with MiXCR. Here the sample spans around 87,000 distinct CDR3 sequences, 12% being singletons. This TCR derives from a male donor with early-stage non-small cell lung cancer. The chain links TRBV20-1 to TRBJ2-1; 7 bases line up with TRBD2. This sample comprised PBMCs, obtained at surgery. CDR3: CSALSGEKGNEQFF. The CDR3 DNA reads TGCAGTGCCCTGAGCGGGGAGAAGGGCAATGAGCAGTTCTTC.